The 28 T cell receptor beta chains listed next were all sequenced from one sample in a study of blood T cell repertoires in COVID-19. TCRdb's table, derived via immunoSEQ multiplex PCR, lists solely in-frame clones and lacks some. The sample includes tens of thousands of clones, around 88% seen only once; the top ten take 16%. Sequencing was carried out using peripheral blood. The receptors here all came from an older man with acute or convalescent COVID-19.

This rearrangement joins TRBV4-1 to TRBJ2-7; TRBD2 agrees at 10 bases. Unmatched junction bases numbered 9, after V lost 1 base and J lost 3 bases. Germline V gene sequence: CDR1 MGHRA, CDR2 YSYEKL. The CDR3 has 17 amino acids. The CDR3 region has the DNA TGCGCCAGCAGCCAAGTCGGCGGGACTAGCGCCTTCTACGAGCAGTACTTC. Translating it yields CASSQVGGTSAFYEQYF.

V is TRBV11-2 and J is TRBJ1-1, with D perhaps matching TRBD1 (6 bases). Trimming took off 4 bases at V and 6 bases at J, with 24 bases between the two ends. The V gene's germline CDR1 is SGHAT and CDR2 FQNNGV. CDR3 length equals 17 residues. CDR3 sequence: CASSSGVLHRVLPEAFF. As DNA, the CDR3 is TGTGCCAGCAGCTCTGGTGTTCTGCACAGGGTTTTGCCTGAAGCTTTCTTT.

This chain links TRBV7-8 with TRBJ1-5, with 8 bases identical to TRBD1. The junction had 7 bases not matched to a gene; V was cut back by 7 bases and J by 5 bases. The CDR3 extends over 14 amino acids. CDR1 is SGHVS, CDR2 FQNEAQ, per germline. In nucleotides, the CDR3 is TGTGCCAGCACGATAGGACAGGGCGATCAGCCCCAGCATTTT. As protein: CASTIGQGDQPQHF.

The rearrangement uses TRBV28 and TRBJ1-2; TRBD1 is a possible D gene (5 bases). CDR3 length: 15 residues. The germline V gene encodes CDR1 MDHEN and CDR2 SYDVKM. The germline V and J ends were trimmed by 3 bases and 4 bases, with 15 bases remaining between them. CDR3 DNA sequence: TGTGCCAGCAGTTTGGGGCTCCGGGCCGCCTATGGCTACACCTTC. Encoded protein: CASSLGLRAAYGYTF.

The chain recombines TRBV4-3 with TRBJ2-5; 13 bases align to TRBD2. The trim removed 0 bases at V and 7 bases at J, leaving 8 bases unmatched. Germline-derived CDR1 and CDR2 are LGHNA and YSLEER. This CDR3 has 17 residues. The CDR3 DNA reads TGCGCCAGCAGCCAAGATCTACTAGCGGGAGGGTCGCGGACCCAGTACTTC. This translates into CASSQDLLAGGSRTQYF.

The V and J genes are TRBV29-1 and TRBJ1-1; 7 positions match TRBD1. Germline CDR1 and CDR2: SQVTM and ANQGSEA. The CDR3 loop spans 13 amino acids. V was clipped by 7 bases and J by 4 bases; unmatched bases: 9. The CDR3 loop is CSAMTGFGTEAFF. The CDR3 bases are TGCAGCGCTATGACAGGGTTCGGCACTGAAGCTTTCTTT.

The J gene is TRBJ2-5, the V gene TRBV2, with TRBD2 matching over 7 bases. In germline, CDR1 is SNHLY, CDR2 FYNNEI. The CDR3 length is 15 residues. V lost 11 bases, J lost 5 bases, and 17 bases stayed unmatched. Here the CDR3 reads CAGGTGGRGWETQYF. CDR3 bases: TGTGCCGGGGGGACGGGCGGGAGAGGTTGGGAGACCCAGTACTTC.

CDR3 in amino acids: CASSGGGGGGDQPQHF. The CDR3 DNA reads as TGTGCCAGTAGTGGGGGGGGCGGAGGGGGAGATCAGCCCCAGCATTTT. This chain uses TRBV19 with TRBJ1-5; a possible D gene is TRBD1 (6 bases). Germline CDR1 is LNHDA and CDR2 is SQIVND (reference sequence). Trimming removed 5 bases at V and 5 bases at J, with 19 bases between. This CDR3 spans 16 amino acids.

CDR3 nucleotide sequence: TGTGCCAGCAGCTCCACAGGGAGCACTGAAGCTTTCTTT. This sequence encodes CASSSTGSTEAFF. V usage is TRBV3-1 (or the pseudogene TRBV3-2) and J usage is TRBJ1-1; possible D gene TRBD1, 6 bases. The CDR3 extends over 13 amino acids. The germline gives CDR1 LGHDT, CDR2 YNNKEL (reference sequence). The V and J ends lost 5 bases and 4 bases respectively, with 11 bases between them.

The chain has TRBV7-2 and TRBJ2-7; 7 nucleotides agree with TRBD1. J was trimmed by 4 bases and V by 5 bases; bases with no gene match: 8. CDR3 length equals 14 residues. Germline V gene lookup returns CDR1 SGHTA and CDR2 FQGNSA. The CDR3 coding sequence is TGTGCCAGCAGCACTCACAGGGGCCCTTACGAGCAGTACTTC. This translates into CASSTHRGPYEQYF.

The chain employs TRBV6-5 and TRBJ1-5; TRBD1 is a possible D gene (5 bases). The V end lost 3 bases, the J end lost 3 bases, and 9 bases lay between the germline ends. CDR1 MNHEY and CDR2 SVGAGI come from the germline V gene. CDR3 length: 14 residues. CDR3 in amino acids: CASSYRGINQPQHF. The CDR3, as DNA: TGTGCCAGCAGTTATCGGGGGATCAATCAGCCCCAGCATTTT.

This clone was seen more than once but under ten times. This chain connects TRBV4-1 to TRBJ1-6; D is perhaps TRBD1 (5 bases). V was shortened by 3 bases and J by 0 bases, with 18 bases between the two germline ends. The CDR3 spans 19 residues. Germline V CDR1 and CDR2: MGHRA, YSYEKL. The CDR3 DNA is TGCGCCAGCAGCCAGGGCCCACAGGAGACGAGCTCCTATAATTCACCCCTCCACTTT. This codes for CASSQGPQETSSYNSPLHF.

This sequence joins TRBV29-1 and TRBJ1-2, with D perhaps TRBD1 (6 bases). V was shortened by 5 bases and J by 8 bases, with 18 bases between the two germline ends. Germline-derived CDR1 and CDR2 are SQVTM and ANQGSEA. The length of the CDR3 is 13 residues. CDR3 loop: CSVPEQGPPGYTF. CDR3 nucleotide sequence: TGCAGCGTTCCAGAACAGGGACCCCCGGGCTACACCTTC.

This chain joins TRBV9 and TRBJ2-1; 12 bases match TRBD2. The CDR3 is made up of 16 amino acids. CDR1 SGDLS and CDR2 YYNGEE come from the germline V gene. V dropped 2 bases and J dropped 3; count of bases not matched to a gene: 3. CDR3 sequence (DNA): TGTGCCAGCAGCGTGGGGACTAGCGGGCACTACAATGAGCAGTTCTTC. Translated: CASSVGTSGHYNEQFF.

The J gene is TRBJ1-2, the V gene TRBV2; 9 bases match TRBD1. The CDR3 has 17 amino acids. V gave up 7 bases and J gave up 6 bases; unmatched junction bases: 18. Germline CDR1 reads SNHLY; CDR2 reads FYNNEI. CDR3 region: CASTQGLLGQGTHGYTF. The CDR3 nucleotides read TGTGCCAGCACCCAAGGGTTGCTCGGACAGGGGACCCATGGCTACACCTTC.

This clone was seen more than once but under ten times. This chain joins TRBV11-2 and TRBJ2-5, with no clear D. V was trimmed by 1 base and J by 1 base, leaving 4 bases between them. The CDR3 is 13 residues long. Per the germline V gene, CDR1 is SGHAT and CDR2 is FQNNGV. CDR3 loop: CASSLGAQETQYF. The CDR3 region has the DNA TGTGCCAGCAGCTTAGGCGCCCAAGAGACCCAGTACTTC.

The chain is built from TRBV5-1 and TRBJ2-1; D ambiguous. Looked up from germline, CDR1 is SGHRS and CDR2 is YFSETQ. The V gene lost 0 bases and the J gene lost 0 bases, with 7 bases spanning the gap. There are 15 residues in the CDR3. The chain's CDR3 is CASSLAPFSYNEQFF. The CDR3 coding sequence is TGCGCCAGCAGCTTGGCCCCATTCTCCTACAATGAGCAGTTCTTC.

This chain uses TRBV3-1 (or the pseudogene TRBV3-2) with TRBJ1-2; TRBD1 aligns across 10 bases. Unmatched junction bases numbered 5, after V lost 0 bases and J lost 10 bases. This CDR3 spans 14 amino acids. Germline V gene data show CDR1 as LGHDT and CDR2 as YNNKEL (reference sequence). Here the CDR3 reads CASSQEWTGGDYTF. CDR3 nucleotide sequence: TGTGCCAGCAGCCAAGAGTGGACAGGGGGTGACTACACCTTC.

The rearrangement joins TRBV7-2 to TRBJ1-5; D is undetermined. This CDR3 has 15 amino acids. Germline values: CDR1 SGHTA, CDR2 FQGNSA. The V end was cut by 2 bases, the J end by 1 base, with 9 bases between. The CDR3 spells CASSLFGESNQPQHF. CDR3 sequence (DNA): TGTGCCAGCAGCTTATTCGGGGAAAGCAATCAGCCCCAGCATTTT.

The gene calls are TRBV5-8 and TRBJ2-3; D is possibly TRBD2 (6 bases). Between the trimmed V and J ends, which lost 4 bases and 1 base, there was a span of 13 bases. Per the germline V gene, CDR1 is SGHTS and CDR2 is YDEGEE. The CDR3 has 15 amino acids. In DNA, the CDR3 is TGTGCCAGCAGCCACACGGAGGGTGGCACAGATACGCAGTATTTT. Amino acids: CASSHTEGGTDTQYF.

DNA of the CDR3: TGTGCCAGCAGCCAAGCCGGGTCCTACAAAAACATTCAGTACTTC. The encoded protein is CASSQAGSYKNIQYF. The J gene is TRBJ2-4, the V gene TRBV14; no definite D call. V was clipped by 1 base and J by 3 bases, with 10 bases between them. The CDR3 contains 15 residues. The germline V gene encodes CDR1 SGHDN and CDR2 FVKESK.

This chain uses TRBV9 with TRBJ2-3; D gene unclear. The CDR3 runs 14 residues. The V gene lost 3 bases and the J gene lost 0 bases, with 8 bases spanning the gap. The germline V gene encodes CDR1 SGDLS and CDR2 YYNGEE. For the CDR3, the DNA is TGTGCCAGCAGCGCCCTACCTAGCACAGATACGCAGTATTTT. Translated: CASSALPSTDTQYF.

The chain combines TRBV27 with TRBJ1-1; D gene uncertain. Trimming shortened V by 5 bases and J by 1 base, and 17 bases separated the two germline ends. The CDR3 consists of 16 residues. Per germline, CDR1 MNHEY and CDR2 SMNVEV (reference sequence). CDR3 residues: CASSRFLVGQNTEAFF. The DNA for the CDR3 is TGTGCCAGCAGTCGGTTTCTTGTCGGTCAGAACACTGAAGCTTTCTTT.

The CDR3 sequence: CASSLVSATTYNEQFF. As DNA, the CDR3 is TGTGCCAGCAGCTTAGTGTCAGCGACTACCTACAATGAGCAGTTCTTC. The chain recombines TRBV7-2 with TRBJ2-1, with TRBD2 as a possible D gene (5 bases). The CDR3 spans 16 residues. The V end lost 1 base, the J end lost 2 bases, and 12 bases lay between the germline ends. The germline V gene has CDR1 SGHTA and CDR2 FQGNSA.

The chain employs TRBV28 and TRBJ1-2; 7 nucleotides agree with TRBD1. Germline lookup yields CDR1 MDHEN and CDR2 SYDVKM. The ends lost 8 bases at V and 0 bases at J; junction bases unmatched: 12. This CDR3 is 16 amino acids long. The CDR3 loop reads CASLEKQGPANYGYTF. In DNA, the CDR3 is TGTGCCAGCCTGGAAAAACAGGGGCCAGCTAACTATGGCTACACCTTC.

This chain uses TRBV7-2 with TRBJ2-1, with 11 bases matching TRBD2. After removal of 7 bases from V and 4 bases from J, the junction contained 6 bases not matched to a gene. Germline V gene lookup returns CDR1 SGHTA and CDR2 FQGNSA. This CDR3 spans 15 amino acids. This chain's CDR3 is CASTFSGRAYNEQFF. The CDR3 bases are TGTGCCAGCACCTTTAGCGGGAGGGCTTACAATGAGCAGTTCTTC.

The chain recombines TRBV2 with TRBJ2-1, with D maybe TRBD2 (5 bases). CDR1 SNHLY and CDR2 FYNNEI come from the germline V gene. Trimming removed 6 bases from V and 4 bases from J, with 10 bases in between. The length of the CDR3 is 13 residues. The CDR3 sequence: CASRGDGYNEQFF. CDR3 bases: TGTGCCAGCAGGGGAGATGGGTACAATGAGCAGTTCTTC.

CDR3 region: CASSPSQAGGNTGELFF. The DNA of the CDR3 is TGTGCCAGCAGCCCTAGCCAGGCGGGAGGGAACACCGGGGAGCTGTTTTTT. The V call is TRBV7-2, the J call TRBJ2-2, with 8 bases identical to TRBD2. Trimming at V came to 5 bases and at J to 1 base, leaving 9 bases not matched to a gene. The CDR3 loop spans 17 amino acids. Per the germline V gene, CDR1 is SGHTA and CDR2 is FQGNSA.